This TCR beta chain was recovered during a study of T cell clonality in common variable immunodeficiency. Sequencing was performed with immunoSEQ multiplex PCR; in TCRdb, only in-frame clones are kept and a portion is missing. The repertoire yields about 60,000 clones, none seen only once; the top ten contain about 1.7%. This CDR3 contains 13 residues. Germline values: CDR1 GTSNPN, CDR2 SVGIG (reference sequence). Trimming stripped 5 bases from V and 0 bases from J, with 8 bases between. This clone appeared many times. The antigen is undetermined. With the read ending 3 residues before the CDR3 end, the germline J gene is used to fill in that end. Study-wide results and limits: Shared TCRbeta clones were fewer between CVID subjects than controls. TCRbeta clonality was increased in CVID versus healthy controls. What drives increased CVID clonality needs T cell subpopulation sequencing.

The chain links TRBV30 to TRBJ1-3; D not certain. The receptor was isolated from a person aged 18 to 75 in good health. The sample taken for sequencing was peripheral blood mononuclear cells. CDR3 loop: CAWLRNSGNTIYF. The sequenced CDR3 bases are TGTGCCTGGCTCAGGAACTCTGGAAACACC.